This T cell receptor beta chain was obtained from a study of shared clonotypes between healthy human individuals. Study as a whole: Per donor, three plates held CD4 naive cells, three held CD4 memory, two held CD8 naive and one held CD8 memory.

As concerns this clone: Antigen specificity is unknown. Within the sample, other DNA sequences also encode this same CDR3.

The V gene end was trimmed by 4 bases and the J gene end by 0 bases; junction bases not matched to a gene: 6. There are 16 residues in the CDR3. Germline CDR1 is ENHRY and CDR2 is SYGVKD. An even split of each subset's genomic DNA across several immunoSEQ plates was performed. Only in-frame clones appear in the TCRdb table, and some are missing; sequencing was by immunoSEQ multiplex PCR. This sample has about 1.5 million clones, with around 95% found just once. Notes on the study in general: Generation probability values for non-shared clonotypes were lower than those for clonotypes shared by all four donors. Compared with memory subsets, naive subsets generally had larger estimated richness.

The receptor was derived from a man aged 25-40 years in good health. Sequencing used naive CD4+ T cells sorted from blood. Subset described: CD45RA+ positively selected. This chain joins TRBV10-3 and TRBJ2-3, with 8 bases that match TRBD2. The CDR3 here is CAISGLAGSSTDTQYF. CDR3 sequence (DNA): TGTGCCATCAGTGGGTTAGCGGGATCTAGCACAGATACGCAGTATTTT.